A selection of T cell receptor beta chains follows, all from one sample in a study of T cells in Graves' hyperthyroidism and ophthalmopathy. TCRdb itself ran the multiplex PCR reads through MiXCR, one entry per CDR3 protein. The data contain roughly 250,000 distinct CDR3 sequences, 22% of them seen just once; the ten biggest clones take up 64%. Material for sequencing was blood. Source of these receptors: a man between 25 and 39 years old with Graves' ophthalmopathy. Both conserved end residues are part of each CDR3. The order of the fields is clone size, J gene, D gene, V gene, CDR3 protein, CDR3 DNA. D genes are given only for firm matches. Clone sizes are given selectively: once, few, many, or a class where the clone is expanded.

many | TRBJ2-3 | . | TRBV2 | CASSGGLRADTQYF | TGTGCCAGCAGTGGAGGCCTCAGGGCAGATACGCAGTATTTT
. | TRBJ2-1 | TRBD2 | TRBV7-3 | CAGSDPGTSGNNEQFF | TGTGCCGGCAGCGATCCCGGGACTAGCGGTAACAATGAGCAGTTCTTC
. | TRBJ2-3 | . | TRBV11-2 | CASSFQEEGAGTDTQYF | TGTGCCAGCAGCTTCCAGGAGGAGGGGGCGGGCACAGATACGCAGTATTTT
many | TRBJ2-2 | . | TRBV28 | CASSLYASWSGELFF | TGTGCCAGCAGTTTATATGCTAGCTGGTCGGGGGAGCTGTTTTTT
. | TRBJ1-6 | . | TRBV18 | CASSPVDNSTLHF | TGTGCCAGCTCACCCGTGGATAATTCAACCCTCCACTTT
few | TRBJ2-7 | . | TRBV5-1 | CASSLETGRAYEQYF | TGCGCCAGCAGCTTGGAGACAGGGAGGGCCTACGAGCAGTACTTC
few | TRBJ2-7 | . | TRBV5-1 | CASSGRTATRFEQYF | TGCGCCAGCAGCGGGAGGACAGCCACTCGGTTCGAGCAGTACTTC
. | TRBJ1-5 | . | TRBV12-3/TRBV12-4 | CASSLGIAQPQHF | TGTGCCAGCAGTTTAGGAATCGCCCAGCCCCAGCATTTT
few | TRBJ2-7 | . | TRBV6-1 | CASSYAGQLYEQYF | TGTGCCAGCAGTTACGCGGGACAGCTCTACGAGCAGTACTTC
. | TRBJ2-1 | . | TRBV7-9 | CASSLGHNEQFF | TGTGCCAGCAGCTTAGGGCATAATGAGCAGTTCTTC
. | TRBJ1-4 | . | TRBV7-8 | CASSPALYEKLFF | TGTGCCAGCAGCCCGGCCTTATATGAAAAACTGTTTTTT
few | TRBJ2-5 | TRBD2 | TRBV11-1 | CASSSGTGGLAGVETQYF | TGTGCCAGCAGCTCCGGGACAGGGGGACTAGCGGGAGTCGAGACCCAGTACTTC
. | TRBJ2-1 | TRBD1 | TRBV5-1 | CASRPGQGARGYNEQFF | TGCGCCAGCAGACCAGGACAGGGGGCGCGAGGCTACAATGAGCAGTTCTTC
. | TRBJ1-2 | . | TRBV10-3 | CAISEGFRGYGYTF | TGTGCCATCAGTGAAGGTTTCAGGGGATATGGCTACACCTTC
. | TRBJ1-1 | . | TRBV25-1 | CASRGFGTEAFF | TGTGCCAGCAGGGGCTTTGGCACTGAAGCTTTCTTT
. | TRBJ1-2 | . | TRBV25-1 | CASLGPRANGYTF | TGTGCCAGCCTCGGACCGAGAGCTAATGGCTACACCTTC
. | TRBJ1-1 | . | TRBV5-5 | CASSFGFGQMNTEAFF | TGTGCCAGCAGCTTTGGGTTTGGTCAGATGAACACTGAAGCTTTCTTT
once | TRBJ2-5 | . | TRBV7-8 | CASRTGTNIPQETQYF | TGTGCCAGCAGAACCGGGACCAACATACCTCAAGAGACCCAGTACTTC
. | TRBJ2-2 | . | TRBV28 | CASSSRLNTGELFF | TGTGCCAGCAGCTCACGCTTGAACACCGGGGAGCTGTTTTTT
. | TRBJ2-7 | . | TRBV12-3/TRBV12-4 | CASSPQGPTYEQYF | TGTGCCAGCAGTCCCCAGGGACCTACCTACGAGCAGTACTTC
. | TRBJ2-1 | TRBD2 | TRBV20-1 | CSARDWGRDGGESSRNEQFF | TGCAGTGCTAGAGATTGGGGGAGGGACGGCGGGGAGTCCTCGAGAAATGAGCAGTTCTTC
many | TRBJ2-2 | TRBD1 | TRBV24-1 | CATSDGDRWTGELFF | TGTGCCACCAGTGACGGGGACAGGTGGACCGGGGAGCTGTTTTTT
many | TRBJ1-2 | . | TRBV6-1 | CASSPGARGYTF | TGTGCCAGCAGCCCCGGGGCCCGTGGCTACACCTTC
many | TRBJ2-1 | TRBD1 | TRBV18 | CASSQTGDYNEQFF | TGTGCCAGCTCACAAACAGGGGACTACAATGAGCAGTTCTTC
. | TRBJ2-3 | . | TRBV27 | CASSLSTVLPDTQYF | TGTGCCAGCAGTTTATCGACGGTCCTTCCAGATACGCAGTATTTT
. | TRBJ2-2 | TRBD1 | TRBV24-1 | CATSGSRGQFNTGELFF | TGTGCCACCAGTGGAAGCAGGGGGCAATTCAACACCGGGGAGCTGTTTTTT
. | TRBJ1-1 | . | TRBV16 | CASSQSFTGNTEAFF | TGTGCCAGCAGCCAATCGTTTACAGGGAACACTGAAGCTTTCTTT
many | TRBJ2-7 | . | TRBV6-1 | CASSVEGSSSYEQYF | TGTGCCAGCAGTGTGGAGGGATCGAGCTCCTACGAGCAGTACTTC
many | TRBJ2-1 | . | TRBV11-2 | CASRWVGVGEQFF | TGTGCCAGCAGGTGGGTCGGCGTCGGTGAGCAGTTCTTC
. | TRBJ2-6 | TRBD2 | TRBV7-6 | CASSLAVAGGHGANVLTF | TGTGCCAGCAGCTTAGCCGTAGCGGGAGGGCATGGGGCCAACGTCCTGACTTTC
few | TRBJ1-6 | . | TRBV6-4 | CASSDRDNSPLHF | TGTGCCAGCAGTGACAGGGATAATTCACCCCTCCACTTT